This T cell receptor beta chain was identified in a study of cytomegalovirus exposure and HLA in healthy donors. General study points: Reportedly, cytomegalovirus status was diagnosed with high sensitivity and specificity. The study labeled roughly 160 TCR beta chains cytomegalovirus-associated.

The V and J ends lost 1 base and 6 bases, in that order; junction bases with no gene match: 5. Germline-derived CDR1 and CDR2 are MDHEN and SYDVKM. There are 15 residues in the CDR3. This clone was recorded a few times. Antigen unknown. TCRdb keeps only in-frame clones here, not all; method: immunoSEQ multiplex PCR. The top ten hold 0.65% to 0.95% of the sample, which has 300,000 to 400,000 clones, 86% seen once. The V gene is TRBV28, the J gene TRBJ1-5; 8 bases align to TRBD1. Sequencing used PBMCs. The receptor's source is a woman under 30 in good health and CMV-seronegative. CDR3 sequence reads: CASSLSGGVGQPQHF. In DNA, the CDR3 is TGTGCCAGCAGTTTATCAGGGGGCGTTGGTCAGCCCCAGCATTTT.